A selection of T cell receptor beta chains follows, all from one sample in a study of control samples from healthy donors and cancer patients. Sequencing used immunoSEQ multiplex PCR; TCRdb keeps in-frame clones, though not all of them. The table records approximately 70,000 clones, around 87% of them present only once. Sample: PBMCs. Receptors were obtained from a woman in her fifties or sixties with head and neck cancer. Both conserved end residues are part of each CDR3. The order of the fields is J gene, D gene, V gene, clone size, CDR3 DNA, CDR3 protein. D genes are given only for firm matches. Clone size appears in some rows only: once, few, many, or a class for an expanded clone.

j_gene: TRBJ1-5; d_gene: NA; v_gene: TRBV27; abundance: NA; CDR3nt: TGTGCCAGCAGTTTAGGGCCAAATCAGCCCCAGCATTTT; CDR3aa: CASSLGPNQPQHF
j_gene: TRBJ2-2; d_gene: NA; v_gene: TRBV19; abundance: few; CDR3nt: TGTGCCAGTAGTATAGATCCCAGTGTTCTATTACAAGAGGAGCTGTTTTTT; CDR3aa: CASSIDPSVLLQEELFF
j_gene: TRBJ2-1; d_gene: TRBD1; v_gene: TRBV29-1; abundance: NA; CDR3nt: TGCAGCGCCTACCCCGGACAGGGGGCGAGGCAGTTCTTC; CDR3aa: CSAYPGQGARQFF
j_gene: TRBJ1-1; d_gene: NA; v_gene: TRBV18; abundance: NA; CDR3nt: TGTGCCAGCTCGCCCCTGGGCACGTCGAACACTGAAGCTTTCTTT; CDR3aa: CASSPLGTSNTEAFF
j_gene: TRBJ2-5; d_gene: NA; v_gene: TRBV9; abundance: few; CDR3nt: TGTGCCAGCAGCGTTGGTAAGGGCCAGACCTTTCAAGAGACCCAGTACTTC; CDR3aa: CASSVGKGQTFQETQYF
j_gene: TRBJ2-1; d_gene: NA; v_gene: TRBV27; abundance: NA; CDR3nt: TGTGCCAGCAGTTTCTCCAGTTACAATGAGCAGTTCTTC; CDR3aa: CASSFSSYNEQFF
j_gene: TRBJ1-1; d_gene: NA; v_gene: TRBV6-4; abundance: NA; CDR3nt: TGTGCCGTCCATAGGAGAGCAGGGGCGGGCACTGAAGCTTTCTTT; CDR3aa: CAVHRRAGAGTEAFF
j_gene: TRBJ1-6; d_gene: TRBD1; v_gene: TRBV27; abundance: NA; CDR3nt: TGTGCCAGCAGTCGAGGCATTGGGACAGTCGAACATTCACCCCTCCACTTT; CDR3aa: CASSRGIGTVEHSPLHF
j_gene: TRBJ2-5; d_gene: NA; v_gene: TRBV10-1; abundance: few; CDR3nt: TGCGCCAGCAGCTATAGGACCCAGTACTTC; CDR3aa: CASSYRTQYF
j_gene: TRBJ2-1; d_gene: TRBD1; v_gene: TRBV14; abundance: NA; CDR3nt: TGTGCCAGCAGCCGCGTGACAGGGTTTCACAATGAGCAGTTCTTC; CDR3aa: CASSRVTGFHNEQFF
j_gene: TRBJ2-7; d_gene: NA; v_gene: TRBV5-5; abundance: NA; CDR3nt: TGTGCCAGCAGCTTGGCCGCAACGAGCGAGCAGTACTTC; CDR3aa: CASSLAATSEQYF
j_gene: TRBJ2-2; d_gene: NA; v_gene: TRBV9; abundance: NA; CDR3nt: TGTGCCAGCAGCGTGGAGGCGAAGAGGACCGGGGAGCTGTTTTTT; CDR3aa: CASSVEAKRTGELFF
j_gene: TRBJ1-5; d_gene: NA; v_gene: TRBV28; abundance: NA; CDR3nt: TGTGCCAGCAGTTTGTCGTCGGGGGCGAAGGGTCAGCCCCAGCATTTT; CDR3aa: CASSLSSGAKGQPQHF
j_gene: TRBJ2-3; d_gene: NA; v_gene: TRBV30; abundance: few; CDR3nt: TGTGCCTGGAGTCAGAGGGAGCAAGATACGCAGTATTTT; CDR3aa: CAWSQREQDTQYF
j_gene: TRBJ2-5; d_gene: TRBD2; v_gene: TRBV27; abundance: NA; CDR3nt: TGTGCCAGCAGCCCTTATATGCCGGGACTAGCGGAGAAAGAGACCCAGTACTTC; CDR3aa: CASSPYMPGLAEKETQYF
j_gene: TRBJ1-1; d_gene: NA; v_gene: TRBV5-4; abundance: NA; CDR3nt: TGTGCCAGCAGCCGAGATACGAGGGGGGAAGCTTTCTTT; CDR3aa: CASSRDTRGEAFF
j_gene: TRBJ1-4; d_gene: NA; v_gene: TRBV30; abundance: NA; CDR3nt: TGTGCCTGGAGCGTTACAGGACTTAATGAAAAACTGTTTTTT; CDR3aa: CAWSVTGLNEKLFF
j_gene: TRBJ1-1; d_gene: TRBD1; v_gene: TRBV4-1; abundance: NA; CDR3nt: TGCGCCAGCAGTATTACGGCCGGGACAGAGACCGAAGCTTTCTTT; CDR3aa: CASSITAGTETEAFF
j_gene: TRBJ1-5; d_gene: NA; v_gene: TRBV19; abundance: NA; CDR3nt: TGTGCCACCGGATCGGGAAATGGCCAGCCCCAGCATTTT; CDR3aa: CATGSGNGQPQHF
j_gene: TRBJ1-5; d_gene: NA; v_gene: TRBV9; abundance: NA; CDR3nt: TGTGCCAGCAGCCGGGGGGGGTTTAGCAATCAGCCCCAGCATTTT; CDR3aa: CASSRGGFSNQPQHF
j_gene: TRBJ1-3; d_gene: NA; v_gene: TRBV7-9; abundance: NA; CDR3nt: TGTGCCAGCAGCTTAGTGGCAGGACTCGGGGGAAACACCATATATTTT; CDR3aa: CASSLVAGLGGNTIYF
j_gene: TRBJ2-2; d_gene: NA; v_gene: TRBV5-4; abundance: NA; CDR3nt: TGTGCCAGCAGGGGAGCGGTCGACACCGGGGAGCTGTTTTTT; CDR3aa: CASRGAVDTGELFF
j_gene: TRBJ2-7; d_gene: NA; v_gene: TRBV30; abundance: NA; CDR3nt: TGTGCCTGGAAACAGGGCTCCTACGAGCAGTACTTC; CDR3aa: CAWKQGSYEQYF
j_gene: TRBJ1-1; d_gene: NA; v_gene: TRBV5-5; abundance: NA; CDR3nt: TGTGCCAGCAGCATCCCGTCAGCCAGGAACACTGAAGCTTTCTTT; CDR3aa: CASSIPSARNTEAFF
j_gene: TRBJ1-4; d_gene: TRBD1; v_gene: TRBV6-5; abundance: NA; CDR3nt: TGTGCCAGCAGGGAGACAGGGAGGGATGAAAAACTGTTTTTT; CDR3aa: CASRETGRDEKLFF
j_gene: TRBJ1-5; d_gene: NA; v_gene: TRBV6-6; abundance: NA; CDR3nt: TGTGCCAGCAGTTACTGGGGAGATCAGCCCCAGCATTTT; CDR3aa: CASSYWGDQPQHF
j_gene: TRBJ2-2; d_gene: NA; v_gene: TRBV29-1; abundance: NA; CDR3nt: TGCAGCGTCGGTCTGAACACCGGGGAGCTGTTTTTT; CDR3aa: CSVGLNTGELFF
j_gene: TRBJ1-5; d_gene: NA; v_gene: TRBV28; abundance: NA; CDR3nt: TGTGCCAGCAGAGGGGGGAACAATCAGCCCCAGCATTTT; CDR3aa: CASRGGNNQPQHF
j_gene: TRBJ2-6; d_gene: NA; v_gene: TRBV5-1; abundance: once; CDR3nt: TGCGCCAGCAGCTTGGTAAATTGGGGGAAGACCGGGGCCAACGTCCTGACTTTC; CDR3aa: CASSLVNWGKTGANVLTF
j_gene: TRBJ2-1; d_gene: TRBD2; v_gene: TRBV30; abundance: NA; CDR3nt: TGTGCCTGGAGTCGGGCGGGGGTAGGAAATGAGCAGTTCTTC; CDR3aa: CAWSRAGVGNEQFF
j_gene: TRBJ1-1; d_gene: TRBD1; v_gene: TRBV19; abundance: NA; CDR3nt: TGTGCCAGTCGGACAGGGACCACTGAAGCTTTCTTT; CDR3aa: CASRTGTTEAFF
j_gene: TRBJ1-1; d_gene: NA; v_gene: TRBV30; abundance: NA; CDR3nt: TGTGCCTGGAGTTGGAAACTTTCAGGAGCTTTCTTT; CDR3aa: CAWSWKLSGAFF
j_gene: TRBJ2-3; d_gene: NA; v_gene: TRBV19; abundance: NA; CDR3nt: TGTGCCAGTAGTATAGCGGGGGGCGGCACAGATACGCAGTATTTT; CDR3aa: CASSIAGGGTDTQYF
j_gene: TRBJ1-5; d_gene: NA; v_gene: TRBV28; abundance: once; CDR3nt: TGTGCCAGCAGTTTTTCGGATAGCAACAATCAGCCCCAGCATTTT; CDR3aa: CASSFSDSNNQPQHF
j_gene: TRBJ1-1; d_gene: TRBD1; v_gene: TRBV2; abundance: NA; CDR3nt: TGTGCCCGAAGAGGGACAGGGGAGTACACTGAAGCTTTCTTT; CDR3aa: CARRGTGEYTEAFF
j_gene: TRBJ2-3; d_gene: NA; v_gene: TRBV6-6; abundance: NA; CDR3nt: TGTGCCAGCAGTCCGAGTAGGGGAGTAGGGGGGACAGATACGCAGTATTTT; CDR3aa: CASSPSRGVGGTDTQYF
j_gene: TRBJ2-7; d_gene: NA; v_gene: TRBV6-5; abundance: once; CDR3nt: TGTGCCAGCAGTTACATGGGGGAACAGTACTTC; CDR3aa: CASSYMGEQYF
j_gene: TRBJ2-7; d_gene: TRBD1; v_gene: TRBV6-5; abundance: few; CDR3nt: TGTGCCAGCAGTTCCGGACAGGAGGCCCACGAGCAGTACTTC; CDR3aa: CASSSGQEAHEQYF
j_gene: TRBJ2-2; d_gene: NA; v_gene: TRBV3-1/TRBV3-2; abundance: NA; CDR3nt: TGTGCCAGCAGCGGGGGGAACACCGGGGAGCTGTTTTTT; CDR3aa: CASSGGNTGELFF
j_gene: TRBJ1-5; d_gene: NA; v_gene: TRBV6-2/TRBV6-3; abundance: NA; CDR3nt: TGTGCCAGCAGTTTCCGGACAAGTGGCAATCAGCCCCAGCATTTT; CDR3aa: CASSFRTSGNQPQHF
j_gene: TRBJ1-6; d_gene: NA; v_gene: TRBV10-3; abundance: NA; CDR3nt: TGTGCCATCAGGGTGGAGGGAAGTAATTCACCCCTCCACTTT; CDR3aa: CAIRVEGSNSPLHF
j_gene: TRBJ1-4; d_gene: TRBD1; v_gene: TRBV28; abundance: NA; CDR3nt: TGTGCCAGCGCCGGAAGGGGGCTCTATGAAAAACTGTTTTTT; CDR3aa: CASAGRGLYEKLFF
j_gene: TRBJ2-2; d_gene: TRBD1; v_gene: TRBV14; abundance: NA; CDR3nt: TGTGCCAGCAGCCAGCCGACAGGGCCCACCGGGGAGCTGTTTTTT; CDR3aa: CASSQPTGPTGELFF
j_gene: TRBJ2-7; d_gene: NA; v_gene: TRBV13; abundance: NA; CDR3nt: TGTGCCAGCAGCTCTAGCACCCGGGGGTCCTACGAGCAGTACTTC; CDR3aa: CASSSSTRGSYEQYF
j_gene: TRBJ1-1; d_gene: TRBD1; v_gene: TRBV30; abundance: NA; CDR3nt: TGTGCCTGGAGTGCCAGGGGGCAGGAGAAAGCTTTCTTT; CDR3aa: CAWSARGQEKAFF
j_gene: TRBJ1-4; d_gene: TRBD1; v_gene: TRBV2; abundance: NA; CDR3nt: TGTGCCAGCAGTGTAACAGGGGCTAATGAAAAACTGTTTTTT; CDR3aa: CASSVTGANEKLFF
j_gene: TRBJ2-2; d_gene: NA; v_gene: TRBV7-9; abundance: NA; CDR3nt: TGTGCCAGCAGCTTAGGGGCAGGGGACACCGGGGAGCTGTTTTTT; CDR3aa: CASSLGAGDTGELFF
j_gene: TRBJ2-3; d_gene: TRBD2; v_gene: TRBV19; abundance: NA; CDR3nt: TGTGCCAGTAGTACCGGGGGGTTGGTGAGAGATACGCAGTATTTT; CDR3aa: CASSTGGLVRDTQYF
j_gene: TRBJ1-2; d_gene: TRBD1; v_gene: TRBV6-5; abundance: NA; CDR3nt: TGTGCCAGCAGTTCGGACAGGGGGCCATATGGCTACACCTTC; CDR3aa: CASSSDRGPYGYTF
j_gene: TRBJ2-5; d_gene: NA; v_gene: TRBV4-2; abundance: NA; CDR3nt: TGTGCCAGCAGCCAAGGTACGACCCTCAGAGAGACCCAGTACTTC; CDR3aa: CASSQGTTLRETQYF